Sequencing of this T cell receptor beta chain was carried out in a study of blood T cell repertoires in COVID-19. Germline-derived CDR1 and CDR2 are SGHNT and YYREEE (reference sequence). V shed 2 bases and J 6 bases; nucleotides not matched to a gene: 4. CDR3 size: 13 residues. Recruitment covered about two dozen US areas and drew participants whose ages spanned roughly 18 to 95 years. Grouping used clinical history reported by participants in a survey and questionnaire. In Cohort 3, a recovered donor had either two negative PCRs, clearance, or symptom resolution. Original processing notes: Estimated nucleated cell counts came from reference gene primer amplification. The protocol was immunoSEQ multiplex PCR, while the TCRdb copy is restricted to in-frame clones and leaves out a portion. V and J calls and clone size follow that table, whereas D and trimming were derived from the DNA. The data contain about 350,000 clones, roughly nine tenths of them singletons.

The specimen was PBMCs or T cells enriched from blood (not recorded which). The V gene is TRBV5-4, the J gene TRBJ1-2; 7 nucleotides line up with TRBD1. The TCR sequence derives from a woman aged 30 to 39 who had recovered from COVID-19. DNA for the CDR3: TGTGCCAGCAGCTTCACAGGGGTTGATGGCTACACCTTC. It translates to CASSFTGVDGYTF.